This T cell receptor (beta chain) was recovered during a study of blood T cell repertoires in COVID-19. Looking at the study overall: COVID-19 samples collected from the United States, Italy and Spain covered acute and convalescent phases. T cells, B-cell-depleted T cells, or PBMCs provided the cDNA or gDNA that served as material.

Authors' data handling: The authors estimated nucleated cell counts from reference gene primer amplification. This table comes from immunoSEQ multiplex PCR, and its TCRdb copy is limited to in-frame clones, with some not included. Clonal size and the V and J genes are those of that table, whereas D and trimming came from the DNA. This sample has about 150,000 clones, with over 60% found just once. The germline V and J ends were trimmed by 3 bases and 7 bases, with 10 bases remaining between them. This CDR3 has 13 amino acids. Per the germline V gene, CDR1 is SGHAT and CDR2 is FQDESV (reference sequence).

This TCR derives from a man aged 80 or over with acute or convalescent COVID-19. Sequenced input: peripheral blood. The rearrangement uses TRBV11-1 and TRBJ2-1; D may be TRBD1 (5 bases). CDR3 nucleotides: TGTGCCAGCAGCTTGGTCAGGGATAATGAGCAGTTCTTC. This translates into CASSLVRDNEQFF.